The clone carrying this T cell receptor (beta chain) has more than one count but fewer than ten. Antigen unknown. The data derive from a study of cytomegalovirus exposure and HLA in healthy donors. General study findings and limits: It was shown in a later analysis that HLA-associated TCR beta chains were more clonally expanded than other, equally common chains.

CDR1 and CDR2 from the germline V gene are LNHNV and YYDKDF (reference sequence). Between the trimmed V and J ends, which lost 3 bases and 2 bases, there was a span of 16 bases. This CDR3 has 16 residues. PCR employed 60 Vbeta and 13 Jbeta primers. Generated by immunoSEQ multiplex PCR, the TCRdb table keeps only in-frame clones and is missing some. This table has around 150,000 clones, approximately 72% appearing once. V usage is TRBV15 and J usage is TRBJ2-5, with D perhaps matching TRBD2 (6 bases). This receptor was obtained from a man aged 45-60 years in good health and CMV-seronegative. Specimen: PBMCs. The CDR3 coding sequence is TGTGCCACCAGCAGGGCCCGACTAGTTTTTCAAGAGACCCAGTACTTC. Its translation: CATSRARLVFQETQYF.